This is a list of T cell receptor beta chains from one sample in a study of shared T cell receptors in the human thymus. Some clones are missing from TCRdb's copy, which holds only in-frame ones; the method was immunoSEQ multiplex PCR. In the table there are over 450,000 clones, around 78% of which are singletons. These sequences were also reported in another study, on human thymus T cells.

Sequences were obtained from thymocytes. The receptors were sampled from a boy in the first two years of life with a congenital heart defect. The CDR3 runs from the conserved cysteine through the conserved F or W. Each record gives: CDR3 protein, CDR3 DNA, V gene, D gene, J gene, clone size. A D gene is named only where the DNA matches it firmly. Some rows mark clone size as missing; the rest say once, few, many or name a class of expanded clone.

cdr3_aa: CASRLAGDDTGELFF
cdr3_nt: TGCGCCAGCCGTCTAGCGGGAGACGACACCGGGGAGCTGTTTTTT
v_call: TRBV10-1
d_call: TRBD2
j_call: TRBJ2-2
clone_size: few

cdr3_aa: CASSPEAVVFHEQYF
cdr3_nt: TGTGCCAGCAGTCCCGAGGCCGTTGTATTCCACGAGCAGTACTTC
v_call: TRBV6-5
d_call: -
j_call: TRBJ2-7
clone_size: -

cdr3_aa: CASSPAGRAYGYTF
cdr3_nt: TGCGCCAGCAGCCCGGCCGGCAGGGCCTATGGCTACACCTTC
v_call: TRBV5-1
d_call: -
j_call: TRBJ1-2
clone_size: -

cdr3_aa: CASSPGTSGSNTGELFF
cdr3_nt: TGTGCCAGCAGCCCAGGGACTAGCGGGAGCAACACCGGGGAGCTGTTTTTT
v_call: TRBV9
d_call: TRBD2
j_call: TRBJ2-2
clone_size: few

cdr3_aa: CASKGPQREVRETQYF
cdr3_nt: TGTGCCAGCAAGGGTCCCCAGCGGGAGGTCCGGGAGACCCAGTACTTC
v_call: TRBV2
d_call: TRBD2
j_call: TRBJ2-5
clone_size: -

cdr3_aa: CASRLAGVHSYEQYF
cdr3_nt: TGTGCCAGCAGACTAGCGGGGGTGCACTCCTACGAGCAGTACTTC
v_call: TRBV27
d_call: TRBD2
j_call: TRBJ2-7
clone_size: -

cdr3_aa: CASSDIPGVEQYF
cdr3_nt: TGTGCCAGCAGTGATATCCCCGGGGTCGAGCAGTACTTC
v_call: TRBV25-1
d_call: -
j_call: TRBJ2-7
clone_size: -

cdr3_aa: CASKRGSPPYEQYF
cdr3_nt: TGTGCCAGTAAAAGGGGCAGTCCACCCTACGAGCAGTACTTC
v_call: TRBV5-6
d_call: -
j_call: TRBJ2-7
clone_size: -

cdr3_aa: CASSGTGGRREQYF
cdr3_nt: TGTGCCTCATCCGGAACGGGCGGGAGACGCGAGCAGTACTTC
v_call: TRBV19
d_call: TRBD2
j_call: TRBJ2-7
clone_size: -

cdr3_aa: CASSVGSGLSYEQYF
cdr3_nt: TGTGCCAGCAGCGTTGGAAGTGGGCTTTCGTACGAGCAGTACTTC
v_call: TRBV7-2
d_call: -
j_call: TRBJ2-7
clone_size: -

cdr3_aa: CASSQDVGREFF
cdr3_nt: TGTGCCAGCAGCCAAGATGTCGGGAGGGAGTTCTTC
v_call: TRBV4-2
d_call: TRBD2
j_call: TRBJ2-1
clone_size: -

cdr3_aa: CASRSPGGENNEQFF
cdr3_nt: TGTGCCAGCAGAAGCCCCGGGGGGGAGAACAATGAGCAGTTCTTC
v_call: TRBV6-1
d_call: TRBD2
j_call: TRBJ2-1
clone_size: -

cdr3_aa: CASTSGVYYGYTF
cdr3_nt: TGTGCCAGCACCTCAGGGGTTTACTATGGCTACACCTTC
v_call: TRBV28
d_call: -
j_call: TRBJ1-2
clone_size: -

cdr3_aa: CASSLGLAPAYEQYF
cdr3_nt: TGTGCCAGCAGCTTAGGACTAGCTCCGGCCTACGAGCAGTACTTC
v_call: TRBV7-8
d_call: TRBD2
j_call: TRBJ2-7
clone_size: -

cdr3_aa: CASSPVKTSGRTYEQYF
cdr3_nt: TGTGCCAGCAGCCCTGTAAAGACTAGCGGGAGGACCTACGAGCAGTACTTC
v_call: TRBV14
d_call: TRBD2
j_call: TRBJ2-7
clone_size: few

cdr3_aa: CASSIPTSHEQYF
cdr3_nt: TGTGCCAGTAGTATCCCCACGAGCCACGAGCAGTACTTC
v_call: TRBV19
d_call: -
j_call: TRBJ2-7
clone_size: -

cdr3_aa: CASSPTGGVSGTMTHTDTQYF
cdr3_nt: TGTGCCAGCAGTCCCACGGGGGGTGTTAGCGGGACCATGACACACACAGATACGCAGTATTTT
v_call: TRBV28
d_call: TRBD2
j_call: TRBJ2-3
clone_size: -

cdr3_aa: CASSPGTSGRGDKETQYF
cdr3_nt: TGTGCCAGCAGCCCAGGGACTAGCGGGAGGGGGGACAAAGAGACCCAGTACTTC
v_call: TRBV2
d_call: TRBD2
j_call: TRBJ2-5
clone_size: -

cdr3_aa: CASSLSTRSGELFF
cdr3_nt: TGTGCCAGCAGTTTATCGACTCGTAGCGGGGAGCTGTTTTTT
v_call: TRBV27
d_call: -
j_call: TRBJ2-2
clone_size: -

cdr3_aa: CASTLSGRVGTDTQYF
cdr3_nt: TGTGCCAGCACCCTTAGCGGGAGGGTGGGCACAGATACGCAGTATTTT
v_call: TRBV9
d_call: TRBD2
j_call: TRBJ2-3
clone_size: once

cdr3_aa: CASSQDFLWREGLETQYF
cdr3_nt: TGCGCCAGCAGCCAAGATTTTCTTTGGCGGGAGGGCCTGGAGACCCAGTACTTC
v_call: TRBV4-3
d_call: TRBD2
j_call: TRBJ2-5
clone_size: -

cdr3_aa: CASSKTGTSGLFSYEQYF
cdr3_nt: TGCGCCAGCAGCAAAACCGGGACTAGCGGCCTATTCTCCTACGAGCAGTACTTC
v_call: TRBV4-3
d_call: TRBD2
j_call: TRBJ2-7
clone_size: -

cdr3_aa: CASSMGVGTDTQYF
cdr3_nt: TGTGCCAGCAGTATGGGAGTTGGAACAGATACGCAGTATTTT
v_call: TRBV25-1
d_call: -
j_call: TRBJ2-3
clone_size: -

cdr3_aa: CASSQDKAGGPYEQYF
cdr3_nt: TGCGCCAGCAGCCAAGATAAGGCGGGAGGGCCCTACGAGCAGTACTTC
v_call: TRBV4-3
d_call: TRBD2
j_call: TRBJ2-7
clone_size: -

cdr3_aa: CARSRNTTKYEQYF
cdr3_nt: TGTGCCAGATCTAGAAACACGACGAAATACGAGCAGTACTTC
v_call: TRBV6-5
d_call: -
j_call: TRBJ2-7
clone_size: -

cdr3_aa: CASSQVPSYEQYF
cdr3_nt: TGTGCCAGCAGCCAAGTCCCTTCCTACGAGCAGTACTTC
v_call: TRBV14
d_call: -
j_call: TRBJ2-7
clone_size: once

cdr3_aa: CASSQVHARLARRVYNEQFF
cdr3_nt: TGCGCCAGCAGCCAAGTCCACGCCAGACTAGCAAGGAGGGTCTACAATGAGCAGTTCTTC
v_call: TRBV4-1
d_call: TRBD2
j_call: TRBJ2-1
clone_size: -

cdr3_aa: CASGLGESYNEQFF
cdr3_nt: TGTGCTAGTGGTTTGGGGGAGTCCTACAATGAGCAGTTCTTC
v_call: TRBV12-5
d_call: -
j_call: TRBJ2-1
clone_size: few

cdr3_aa: CAIRTGMAHYEQYF
cdr3_nt: TGTGCCATCAGAACAGGGATGGCCCACTACGAGCAGTACTTC
v_call: TRBV10-3
d_call: -
j_call: TRBJ2-7
clone_size: -

cdr3_aa: CASSQEQGQGPYEQYF
cdr3_nt: TGCGCCAGCAGCCAAGAACAAGGACAGGGGCCCTACGAGCAGTACTTC
v_call: TRBV4-3
d_call: TRBD1
j_call: TRBJ2-7
clone_size: -

cdr3_aa: CASSEFKTIGDRGLGYTF
cdr3_nt: TGTGCCAGCAGTGAATTTAAGACAATAGGGGACAGGGGGCTTGGCTACACCTTC
v_call: TRBV6-1
d_call: TRBD1
j_call: TRBJ1-2
clone_size: -

cdr3_aa: CASSLGTSDEQYF
cdr3_nt: TGTGCCAGCAGCTTAGGGACTAGCGACGAGCAGTACTTC
v_call: TRBV7-6
d_call: TRBD2
j_call: TRBJ2-7
clone_size: -

cdr3_aa: CASSQGRGELNTGELFF
cdr3_nt: TGCGCCAGCAGCCAAGGCCGGGGGGAATTGAACACCGGGGAGCTGTTTTTT
v_call: TRBV4-3
d_call: TRBD2
j_call: TRBJ2-2
clone_size: -

cdr3_aa: CASSLPGHRYTGELFF
cdr3_nt: TGTGCCAGCAGCTTACCGGGACACCGATACACCGGGGAGCTGTTTTTT
v_call: TRBV11-2
d_call: -
j_call: TRBJ2-2
clone_size: once

cdr3_aa: CASSSTRDRGRGYTF
cdr3_nt: TGTGCCAGCAGTTCTACGAGGGACAGGGGTAGAGGCTACACCTTC
v_call: TRBV27
d_call: TRBD1
j_call: TRBJ1-2
clone_size: -

cdr3_aa: CAWSGTPRNGVGSKNIQYF
cdr3_nt: TGTGCCTGGAGTGGTACCCCCAGGAACGGGGTCGGGTCCAAAAACATTCAGTACTTC
v_call: TRBV30
d_call: -
j_call: TRBJ2-4
clone_size: -

cdr3_aa: CASSGRLAGGETQYF
cdr3_nt: TGTGCCAGCAGCGGGAGACTAGCGGGAGGAGAGACCCAGTACTTC
v_call: TRBV6-1
d_call: TRBD2
j_call: TRBJ2-5
clone_size: -

cdr3_aa: CASSSTPRQSYGYTF
cdr3_nt: TGTGCCAGCAGCTCGACCCCGAGGCAGTCCTATGGCTACACCTTC
v_call: TRBV7-2
d_call: -
j_call: TRBJ1-2
clone_size: -

cdr3_aa: CASRSKDRGVMNTEAFF
cdr3_nt: TGTGCCAGCAGAAGTAAGGACAGGGGGGTAATGAACACTGAAGCTTTCTTT
v_call: TRBV2
d_call: TRBD1
j_call: TRBJ1-1
clone_size: -

cdr3_aa: CASSGSRVTGELFF
cdr3_nt: TGTGCCAGCAGTGGCTCACGGGTCACCGGGGAGCTGTTTTTT
v_call: TRBV25-1
d_call: -
j_call: TRBJ2-2
clone_size: -

cdr3_aa: CASSQDRRTYEQYF
cdr3_nt: TGCGCCAGCAGCCAAGATAGGAGGACCTACGAGCAGTACTTC
v_call: TRBV4-3
d_call: -
j_call: TRBJ2-7
clone_size: few

cdr3_aa: CASSPTCWAPLYNEQFF
cdr3_nt: TGTGCCAGCTCACCCACCTGTTGGGCGCCACTTTACAATGAGCAGTTCTTC
v_call: TRBV18
d_call: -
j_call: TRBJ2-1
clone_size: -

cdr3_aa: CASSSTRDRSSYEQYF
cdr3_nt: TGCGCCAGCAGTTCCACCCGGGACAGAAGCTCCTACGAGCAGTACTTC
v_call: TRBV4-1
d_call: TRBD1
j_call: TRBJ2-7
clone_size: -

cdr3_aa: CASSLPGLAGQGEQFF
cdr3_nt: TGTGCCAGCAGCCTACCGGGACTAGCGGGACAGGGGGAGCAGTTCTTC
v_call: TRBV14
d_call: TRBD2
j_call: TRBJ2-1
clone_size: -

cdr3_aa: CASSQDSLSEVPQETQYF
cdr3_nt: TGCGCCAGCAGCCAAGACAGCCTTTCGGAGGTCCCACAAGAGACCCAGTACTTC
v_call: TRBV4-3
d_call: -
j_call: TRBJ2-5
clone_size: once

cdr3_aa: CSAYDSEQYF
cdr3_nt: TGCAGTGCTTATGACTCCGAGCAGTACTTC
v_call: TRBV20-1
d_call: -
j_call: TRBJ2-7
clone_size: -

cdr3_aa: CASSQATPHYGYTF
cdr3_nt: TGTGCCAGCAGCCAGGCGACACCACACTATGGCTACACCTTC
v_call: TRBV4-2
d_call: -
j_call: TRBJ1-2
clone_size: -

cdr3_aa: CASRDSSNEKLFF
cdr3_nt: TGTGCCAGCAGGGACAGCTCCAATGAAAAACTGTTTTTT
v_call: TRBV6-5
d_call: -
j_call: TRBJ1-4
clone_size: -

cdr3_aa: CAWSPWPPNYGYTF
cdr3_nt: TGTGCCTGGAGTCCCTGGCCACCTAACTATGGCTACACCTTC
v_call: TRBV30
d_call: -
j_call: TRBJ1-2
clone_size: -

cdr3_aa: CASSQLRRRGTQYF
cdr3_nt: TGTGCCAGCAGCCAACTACGGAGGCGGGGTACGCAGTATTTT
v_call: TRBV6-1
d_call: -
j_call: TRBJ2-3
clone_size: -

cdr3_aa: CASSVEVTGLGNTIYF
cdr3_nt: TGTGCCAGCAGCGTAGAAGTAACGGGGTTAGGAAACACCATATATTTT
v_call: TRBV9
d_call: -
j_call: TRBJ1-3
clone_size: -

cdr3_aa: CASSSTGNFYEQYF
cdr3_nt: TGTGCCAGCAGTTCTACGGGTAACTTCTACGAGCAGTACTTC
v_call: TRBV27
d_call: -
j_call: TRBJ2-7
clone_size: once

cdr3_aa: CASSKTSGRDYEQYF
cdr3_nt: TGTGCCAGCAGTAAGACTAGCGGGAGGGATTACGAGCAGTACTTT
v_call: TRBV25-1
d_call: TRBD2
j_call: TRBJ2-7
clone_size: -

cdr3_aa: CASSTGQGDDTEAFF
cdr3_nt: TGTGCCAGCAGCACCGGACAGGGGGATGACACTGAAGCTTTCTTT
v_call: TRBV21-1
d_call: -
j_call: TRBJ1-1
clone_size: few

cdr3_aa: CASSLGRRLAGGSTDTQYF
cdr3_nt: TGTGCCAGCAGCTTAGGACGCCGACTAGCGGGAGGGAGCACAGATACGCAGTATTTT
v_call: TRBV5-4
d_call: TRBD2
j_call: TRBJ2-3
clone_size: -

cdr3_aa: CASSDGGGRGEVYGYTF
cdr3_nt: TGTGCCAGCAGTGACGGGGGGGGCCGGGGGGAGGTCTATGGCTACACCTTC
v_call: TRBV2
d_call: -
j_call: TRBJ1-2
clone_size: -

cdr3_aa: CASSQETGSRETQYF
cdr3_nt: TGTGCCAGCAGCCAAGAGACAGGGAGTAGAGAGACCCAGTACTTC
v_call: TRBV4-2
d_call: TRBD1
j_call: TRBJ2-5
clone_size: -

cdr3_aa: CASGKGTGGTEQYF
cdr3_nt: TGTGCCAGCGGGAAAGGGACAGGGGGCACCGAGCAGTACTTC
v_call: TRBV21-1
d_call: -
j_call: TRBJ2-7
clone_size: -

cdr3_aa: CASLKGAYNEQFF
cdr3_nt: TGTGCCAGCCTTAAAGGGGCCTACAATGAGCAGTTCTTC
v_call: TRBV7-2
d_call: -
j_call: TRBJ2-1
clone_size: -